This TCR beta chain was identified in a study of neurological immune-mediated disorders. TCRdb re-derived calls from the 5' RACE reads in MiXCR, one entry per CDR3 protein. This table has about 62,000 distinct CDR3 sequences, 4.5% to 5.5% appearing once. Trimming took 8 bases from V and 5 from J; bases not matched to a gene: 8. The CDR3 totals 14 residues. This chain connects TRBV12-3 or TRBV12-4 to TRBJ2-1; 8 positions agree with TRBD2. Sequenced material: PBMCs. The TCR comes from a woman between 50 and 59 years old with multiple sclerosis. CDR3 nucleotide sequence: TGTGCCAGCCGAATAGCGGGGACCGACAATGAGCAGTTCTTC. It is translated as CASRIAGTDNEQFF.